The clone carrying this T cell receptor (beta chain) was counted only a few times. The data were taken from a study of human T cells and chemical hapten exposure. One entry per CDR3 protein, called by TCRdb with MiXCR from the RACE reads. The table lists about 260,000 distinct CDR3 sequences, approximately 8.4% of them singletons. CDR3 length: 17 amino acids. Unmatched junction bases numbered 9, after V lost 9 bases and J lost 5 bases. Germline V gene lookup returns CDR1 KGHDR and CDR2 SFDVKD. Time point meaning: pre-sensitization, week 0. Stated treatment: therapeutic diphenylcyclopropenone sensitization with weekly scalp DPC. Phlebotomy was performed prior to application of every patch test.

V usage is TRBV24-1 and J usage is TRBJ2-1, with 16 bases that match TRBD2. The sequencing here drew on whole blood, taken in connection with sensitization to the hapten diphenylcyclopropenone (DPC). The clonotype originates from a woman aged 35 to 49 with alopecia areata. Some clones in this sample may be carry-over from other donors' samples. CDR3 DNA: TGTGCCACCTCAGACTCGGGGACTAGCGGGGGGGACAATGAGCAGTTCTTC. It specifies CATSDSGTSGGDNEQFF.